Each of the 26 T cell receptor beta chains below was sequenced from the same sample in a study of blood T cell repertoires in COVID-19 (dated by TCRdb to 2020 to 2021). Receptors were amplified or captured by the immunoSEQ multiplex PCR assay. This immuneACCESS table, as held by TCRdb, lists in-frame sequences with V and J called but not all clones. Of the missing ones, under half trace to an unresolved V gene in checked studies; the others have no known cause. Here the sample has 60,000 to 80,000 clones; 65% to 85% occur a single time. 10% to 15% of the sample rests with the top ten. The sequenced sample consisted of peripheral blood. Receptors were obtained from a man aged 45-65 years with COVID-19, enrolled during active disease.

The chain uses TRBV2 and TRBJ1-2; a possible D gene is TRBD1 (5 bases). V was trimmed by 6 bases and J by 3 bases, leaving 14 bases between them. The CDR3 covers 14 residues. Germline CDR1 reads SNHLY; CDR2 reads FYNNEI. The CDR3: CASRPRGYDYGYTF. As DNA, the CDR3 is TGTGCCAGCAGACCTCGGGGGTACGACTATGGCTACACCTTC.

CDR3 coding DNA: TGTGCCAGCAGTATTCTAGCGGGAGCGAACTACAATGAGCAGTTCTTC. Amino acid sequence: CASSILAGANYNEQFF. The V and J genes are TRBV28 and TRBJ2-1, with 10 bases identical to TRBD2. CDR1 is MDHEN, CDR2 SYDVKM, per germline. Unmatched junction bases numbered 7, after V lost 5 bases and J lost 3 bases. The CDR3 sequence is 16 residues long.

The CDR3 loop is CASSLLGQGGETQYF. The CDR3 DNA follows: TGTGCCAGTAGTTTGCTGGGACAGGGTGGGGAGACCCAGTACTTC. This chain joins TRBV19 and TRBJ2-5; 9 nucleotides line up with TRBD1. The CDR3 covers 15 residues. Germline trimming cut 5 bases from V and 5 bases from J; bases unmatched to any gene: 9. The germline CDR1 and CDR2 sequences are LNHDA and SQIVND (reference sequence).

The V and J genes are TRBV19 and TRBJ1-5; the D gene is possibly TRBD1 (6 bases). The length of the CDR3 is 10 residues. CDR1 is LNHDA and CDR2 is SQIVND in the germline V gene (reference sequence). Trimming cost V 9 bases and J 6 bases, with 6 bases left between them. The CDR3 bases are TGTGCCAGAGGGGGTCAGCCCCAGCATTTT. This encodes CARGGQPQHF.

CDR3 sequence: CATTTGTGDPEQYF. Written as DNA, the CDR3 is TGTGCCACCACTACCGGGACAGGCGACCCCGAGCAGTACTTC. The rearrangement joins TRBV7-9 to TRBJ2-7; TRBD1 aligns across 8 bases. V dropped 10 bases and J dropped 6; count of bases not matched to a gene: 14. CDR3 length: 14 residues. The germline V gene has CDR1 SEHNR and CDR2 FQNEAQ (reference sequence).

The chain employs TRBV5-8 and TRBJ1-5; 7 bases fit TRBD1. The germline gives CDR1 SGHTS, CDR2 YDEGEE. After removal of 4 bases from V and 5 bases from J, the junction contained 12 bases not matched to a gene. The CDR3 has 16 amino acids. The CDR3 DNA reads as TGTGCCAGCAGCCATTATAGGTCGGGACAGCATCAGCCCCAGCATTTT. It is translated as CASSHYRSGQHQPQHF.

The CDR3 region is CASDNRDRFNSNQPQHF. The CDR3 nucleotides are TGTGCCAGCGACAACCGGGACAGATTTAATAGCAATCAGCCCCAGCATTTT. The gene calls are TRBV2 and TRBJ1-5; TRBD1 agrees at 7 bases. The V segment lost 8 bases and the J segment 0 bases; nucleotides outside the gene matches: 13. This CDR3 has 17 residues. Germline lookup yields CDR1 SNHLY and CDR2 FYNNEI.

The chain has TRBV3-1 (or the pseudogene TRBV3-2) and TRBJ1-2; tentative D call: TRBD1 (6 bases). Germline assignment: CDR1 LGHDT and CDR2 YNNKEL (reference sequence). Trimming shortened V by 1 base and J by 7 bases, and 10 bases separated the two germline ends. The CDR3 contains 13 residues. The CDR3 region has the DNA TGTGCCAGCAGCCAAGGACAGGCTCGTGGCTACACCTTC. It yields the protein CASSQGQARGYTF.

The rearrangement uses TRBV5-1 and TRBJ2-2; 9 bases are a match to TRBD2. Germline loops: CDR1 SGHRS, CDR2 YFSETQ. The CDR3 covers 17 residues. V lost 4 bases and J lost 2; bases outside the gene matches: 9. The DNA of the CDR3 is TGCGCCAGCAGCCCGCAAACTAGCGGGCCTAACACCGGGGAGCTGTTTTTT. Protein product: CASSPQTSGPNTGELFF.

The CDR3 sequence is CASSSTGGGDEKLFF. The CDR3 DNA is TGTGCCAGCAGTAGTACAGGGGGCGGAGATGAAAAACTGTTTTTT. The chain links TRBV27 to TRBJ1-4, with 9 bases matching TRBD1. The V segment lost 5 bases and the J segment 6 bases; nucleotides outside the gene matches: 7. The CDR3 is 15 amino acids. The V gene's germline CDR1 is MNHEY and CDR2 SMNVEV (reference sequence).

This clone has only one observation. This chain joins TRBV30 and TRBJ1-2; D uncertain. CDR1 is GTSNPN and CDR2 is SVGIG in the germline V gene (reference sequence). The ends were cut back, 0 bases at V and 8 bases at J, with 13 bases in the middle. The CDR3 contains 13 residues. This CDR3 is CAWSVKRNEGYTF. The CDR3 bases are TGTGCCTGGAGTGTTAAAAGAAACGAGGGCTACACCTTC.

This chain connects TRBV2 to TRBJ1-1; D may be TRBD1 (5 bases). V was shortened by 5 bases and J by 5 bases, with 21 bases between the two germline ends. The V gene's germline CDR1 is SNHLY and CDR2 FYNNEI. There are 16 residues in the CDR3. The CDR3 nucleotides are TGTGCCAGCAGTATCGGGGGAGGGCAGGAAAGGACTGAAGCTTTCTTT. Translated, it gives CASSIGGGQERTEAFF.

V usage is TRBV9 and J usage is TRBJ1-2; 7 bases fit TRBD1. The germline gives CDR1 SGDLS, CDR2 YYNGEE. V trimming: 8 bases; J trimming: 7 bases; junction bases outside the gene matches: 20. The length of the CDR3 is 16 residues. Here the CDR3 DNA reads TGTGCCAGACCCGTGGAGACAGTAAGGACAGGTACTGGCTACACCTTC. This codes for CARPVETVRTGTGYTF.

The chain employs TRBV19 and TRBJ2-4, with 8 bases identical to TRBD2. This CDR3 is built from 15 residues. The J segment lost 6 bases and the V segment lost 4 bases, leaving 8 bases of the junction unmatched. The germline CDR1 and CDR2 sequences are LNHDA and SQIVND (reference sequence). As DNA, the CDR3 is TGTGCCAGTAGTACCGCCGGGACTAGGCTAAACATTCAGTACTTC. It codes for CASSTAGTRLNIQYF.

The V call is TRBV28, the J call TRBJ2-7, with D unresolved. Trimming cost V 6 bases and J 3 bases, with 6 bases left between them. Germline V gene data show CDR1 as MDHEN and CDR2 as SYDVKM. The CDR3 length is 11 residues. The CDR3: CASRRNYEQYF. For the CDR3, the DNA is TGTGCCAGCAGGCGCAACTACGAGCAGTACTTC.

The chain has TRBV28 and TRBJ2-5; D perhaps matches TRBD1 (6 bases). The germline V and J ends were trimmed by 2 bases and 2 bases, with 12 bases remaining between them. The CDR3 extends over 15 amino acids. Germline CDR1 and CDR2: MDHEN and SYDVKM. The CDR3 coding sequence is TGTGCCAGCAGTTTACCGGGACACCGACAAGAGACCCAGTACTTC. It translates to CASSLPGHRQETQYF.

The J gene is TRBJ1-1, the V gene TRBV7-9, with TRBD1 matching over 10 bases. The germline CDR1 and CDR2 sequences are SEHNR and FQNEAQ (reference sequence). V shed 10 bases, J shed 4 bases, and the junction held 9 bases outside the gene matches. This CDR3 is 14 amino acids long. CDR3 region: CAKGTGDISTEAFF. CDR3 DNA sequence: TGTGCCAAAGGGACAGGGGACATATCCACTGAAGCTTTCTTT. Looking up the rest from reference TRBV7-9 and TRBJ1-1 gives the full variable domain: DTGVSQNPRHKITKRGQNVTFRCDPISEHNRLYWYRQTLGQGPEFLTYFQNEAQLEKSRLLSDRFSAERPKGSFSTLEIQRTEQGDSAMYLCAKGTGDISTEAFFGQGTRLTVV.

The V gene is TRBV25-1, the J gene TRBJ1-1; D is uncertain. This CDR3 comprises 14 residues. Germline V gene data show CDR1 as MGHDK and CDR2 as SYGVNS. The V and J ends lost 2 bases and 3 bases respectively, with 10 bases between them. In DNA form, the CDR3 reads TGTGCCAGCAGTGAAAGCCGAGGCCACACTGAAGCTTTCTTT. It translates to CASSESRGHTEAFF.

The chain couples TRBV2 to TRBJ1-4; 7 nucleotides match TRBD1. The CDR3 is 13 residues long. Germline CDR1 is SNHLY and CDR2 is FYNNEI. V was pared by 8 bases and J by 5 bases, with 5 bases of the junction left unmatched. The CDR3, as DNA: TGTGCCAGCCAGGGGACAGAGAATGAAAAACTGTTTTTT. Translated: CASQGTENEKLFF.

V usage is TRBV29-1 and J usage is TRBJ1-2, with D possibly being TRBD1 (5 bases). The CDR3 is 12 amino acids. From germline, CDR1 is SQVTM and CDR2 ANQGSEA. The ends were cut back, 5 bases at V and 4 bases at J, with 11 bases in the middle. The CDR3 region is CSVLTDSYGYTF. CDR3 nucleotides: TGCAGCGTTTTGACAGACTCCTATGGCTACACCTTC.

This clone came up once. The rearrangement links TRBV14 to TRBJ1-1; no clear D gene. The CDR3 extends over 13 amino acids. Germline V gives CDR1 SGHDN, CDR2 FVKESK. The V and J ends lost 5 bases and 0 bases respectively, with 7 bases between them. The CDR3 nucleotides read TGTGCCAGCAGCTTCAACTTGAACACTGAAGCTTTCTTT. Translation: CASSFNLNTEAFF. Full variable domain (rest looked up from reference TRBV14 and TRBJ1-1): EAGVTQFPSHSVIEKGQTVTLRCDPISGHDNLYWYRRVMGKEIKFLLHFVKESKQDESGMPNNRFLAERTGGTYSTLKVQPAELEDSGVYFCASSFNLNTEAFFGQGTRLTVV.

The J gene is TRBJ2-5, the V gene TRBV3-1 (or the pseudogene TRBV3-2); 7 bases map to TRBD2. There are 14 residues in the CDR3. The ends lost 10 bases at V and 1 base at J; junction bases unmatched: 9. In germline, CDR1 is LGHDT, CDR2 YNNKEL (reference sequence). The CDR3 here is CATVSTSFQETQYF. CDR3 sequence (DNA): TGTGCCACGGTGTCGACTAGCTTCCAAGAGACCCAGTACTTC.

This clone came up a few times. The genes are TRBV6-4 and TRBJ2-3; 10 bases agree with TRBD2. From germline, CDR1 is MRHNA and CDR2 SNTAGT. This CDR3 spans 15 amino acids. V lost 3 bases and J lost 5; bases outside the gene matches: 5. The CDR3 coding sequence is TGTGCCAGCAGTGAAATAGCGGGAGGCGGAGATACGCAGTATTTT. Protein: CASSEIAGGGDTQYF.

The chain couples TRBV28 to TRBJ2-2; D is ambiguous. Germline V lookup: CDR1 MDHEN, CDR2 SYDVKM. Trimming cost V 3 bases and J 6 bases, with 8 bases left between them. The CDR3 extends over 13 amino acids. The CDR3 region is CASSLYIPGELFF. The DNA of the CDR3 is TGTGCCAGCAGTTTGTACATCCCCGGGGAGCTGTTTTTT.

The chain links TRBV5-1 to TRBJ1-2; the D is unclear. V was shortened by 1 base and J by 1 base, with 8 bases between the two germline ends. From germline, CDR1 is SGHRS and CDR2 YFSETQ. The CDR3 consists of 14 residues. In nucleotides, the CDR3 is TGCGCCAGCAGCTTGTCTCCCGGTAACTATGGCTACACCTTC. This sequence encodes CASSLSPGNYGYTF.

Points on this clone: The junction does not match germline at one end; this may be a read error. V usage is TRBV7-7 and J usage is TRBJ1-3, with a tentative D call TRBD1 (5 bases). Germline CDR1 reads SSHAT; CDR2 reads FNYEAQ (reference sequence). CDR3 length: 17 amino acids. The CDR3 reads CASSLVTQALSGNTIYF. The CDR3 region has the DNA TGTGCTAGCAGCTTAGTGACACAGGCCCTCTCTGGAAACACCATATATTTT. The full variable domain, rest sourced from reference TRBV7-7 and TRBJ1-3, is GAGVSQSPRYKVTKRGQDVTLRCDPISSHATLYWYQQALGQGPEFLTYFNYEAQPDKSGLPSDRFSAERPEGSISTLTIQRTEQRDSAMYRCASSLVTQALSGNTIYFGEGSWLTVV.